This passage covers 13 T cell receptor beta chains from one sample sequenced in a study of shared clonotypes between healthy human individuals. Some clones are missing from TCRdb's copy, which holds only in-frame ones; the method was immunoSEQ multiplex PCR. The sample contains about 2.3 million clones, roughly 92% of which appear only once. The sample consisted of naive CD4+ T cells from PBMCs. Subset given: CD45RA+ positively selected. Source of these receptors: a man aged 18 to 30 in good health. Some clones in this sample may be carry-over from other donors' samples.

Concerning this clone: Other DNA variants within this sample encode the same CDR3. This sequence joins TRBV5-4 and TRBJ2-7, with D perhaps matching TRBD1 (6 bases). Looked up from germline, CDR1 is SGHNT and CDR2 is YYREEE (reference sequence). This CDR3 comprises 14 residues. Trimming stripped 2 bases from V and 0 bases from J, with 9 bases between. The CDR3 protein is CASSLTGNSYEQYF. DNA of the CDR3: TGTGCCAGCAGCTTAACAGGGAACTCCTACGAGCAGTACTTC.

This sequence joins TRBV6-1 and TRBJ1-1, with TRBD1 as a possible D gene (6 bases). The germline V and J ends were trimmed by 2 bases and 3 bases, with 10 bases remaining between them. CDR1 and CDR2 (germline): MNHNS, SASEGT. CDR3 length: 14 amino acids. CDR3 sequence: CASSEQGPDTEAFF. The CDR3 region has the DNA TGTGCCAGCAGTGAACAGGGGCCCGACACTGAAGCTTTCTTT.

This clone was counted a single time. DNA of the CDR3: TGTGCCATCAGCTTGGGGCGGGAGAGCACAGATACGCAGTATTTT. Amino acids: CAISLGRESTDTQYF. The chain links TRBV10-3 to TRBJ2-3; 7 bases are shared with TRBD2. Germline CDR1 is ENHRY and CDR2 is SYGVKD. V gave up 6 bases and J gave up 0 bases; unmatched junction bases: 6. This CDR3 is 15 amino acids long.

The CDR3 bases are TGTGCCAGCAAGGGCCAGCCCCAGGACGAGCAGTACTTC. Its protein product is CASKGQPQDEQYF. The chain links TRBV14 to TRBJ2-7; D unresolved. This CDR3 comprises 13 residues. Germline CDR1 SGHDN, CDR2 FVKESK. V lost 7 bases to trimming and J lost 5 bases, with 15 bases between them.

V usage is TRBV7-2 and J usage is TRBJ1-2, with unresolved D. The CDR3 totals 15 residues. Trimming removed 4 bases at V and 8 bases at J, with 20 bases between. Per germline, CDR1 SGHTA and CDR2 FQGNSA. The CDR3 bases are TGTGCCAGCAGCTGGGGTCGGGCGGCACTTGAGGGCTACACCTTC. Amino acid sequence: CASSWGRAALEGYTF.

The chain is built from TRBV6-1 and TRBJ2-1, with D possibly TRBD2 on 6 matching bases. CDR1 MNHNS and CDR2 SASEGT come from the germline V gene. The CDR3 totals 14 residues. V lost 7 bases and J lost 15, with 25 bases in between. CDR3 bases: TGTGCCAGCATACCCCGCATTAGGCGGGACCCCCCGTTCTTC. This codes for CASIPRIRRDPPFF.

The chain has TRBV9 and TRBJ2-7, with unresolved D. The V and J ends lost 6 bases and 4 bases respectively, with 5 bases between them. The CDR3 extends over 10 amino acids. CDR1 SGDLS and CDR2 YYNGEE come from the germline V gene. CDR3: CASNPYEQYF. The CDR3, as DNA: TGTGCCAGCAACCCGTACGAGCAGTACTTC.

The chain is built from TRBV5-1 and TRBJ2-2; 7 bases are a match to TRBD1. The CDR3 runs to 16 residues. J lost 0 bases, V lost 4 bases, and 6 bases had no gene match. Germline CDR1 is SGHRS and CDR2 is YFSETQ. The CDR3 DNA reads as TGCGCCAGCAGCCCAGAGGGACAGCCGAACACCGGGGAGCTGTTTTTT. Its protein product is CASSPEGQPNTGELFF.

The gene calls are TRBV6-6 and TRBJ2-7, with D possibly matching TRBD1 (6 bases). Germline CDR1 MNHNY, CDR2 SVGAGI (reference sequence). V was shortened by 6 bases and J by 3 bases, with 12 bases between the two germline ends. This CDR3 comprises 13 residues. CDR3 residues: CASRLGQIYEQYF. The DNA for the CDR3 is TGTGCCAGCAGGCTCGGACAGATCTACGAGCAGTACTTC.

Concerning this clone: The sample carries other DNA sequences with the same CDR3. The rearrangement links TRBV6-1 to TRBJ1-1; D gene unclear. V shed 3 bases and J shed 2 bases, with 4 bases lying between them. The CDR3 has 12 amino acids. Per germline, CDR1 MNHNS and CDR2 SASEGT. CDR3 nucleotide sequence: TGTGCCAGCAGTGAGCTAAACACTGAAGCTTTCTTT. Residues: CASSELNTEAFF.

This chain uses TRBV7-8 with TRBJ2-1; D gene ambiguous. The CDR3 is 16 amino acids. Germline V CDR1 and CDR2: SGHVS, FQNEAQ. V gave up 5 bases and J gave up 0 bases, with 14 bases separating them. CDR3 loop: CASSPRPDFSYNEQFF. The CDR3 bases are TGTGCCAGCAGCCCGCGGCCGGATTTCTCCTACAATGAGCAGTTCTTC.

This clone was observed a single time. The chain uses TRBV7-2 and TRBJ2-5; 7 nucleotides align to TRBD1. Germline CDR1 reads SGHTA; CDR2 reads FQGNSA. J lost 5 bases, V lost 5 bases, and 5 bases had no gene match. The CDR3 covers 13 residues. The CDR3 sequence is CASSQDRRETQYF. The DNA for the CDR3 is TGTGCCAGCAGCCAGGACAGGCGGGAGACCCAGTACTTC.

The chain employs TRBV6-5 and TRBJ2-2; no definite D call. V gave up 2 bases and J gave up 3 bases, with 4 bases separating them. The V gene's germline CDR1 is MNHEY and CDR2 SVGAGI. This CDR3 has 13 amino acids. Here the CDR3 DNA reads TGTGCCAGCAGTTACCAACACACCGGGGAGCTGTTTTTT. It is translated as CASSYQHTGELFF.